The clone carrying this TCR beta chain was counted a single time. Antigen unknown. The CDR3 is 18 amino acids. The J segment lost 6 bases and the V segment lost 0 bases, leaving 17 bases of the junction unmatched. Per germline, CDR1 GTSNPN and CDR2 SVGIG (reference sequence). Primers for the PCR totalled 60 Vbeta and 13 Jbeta. The table came from immunoSEQ multiplex PCR; TCRdb's copy has only in-frame clones and leaves some out. The sample carries over 100,000 clones, roughly 60% recorded once. This specimen belongs to a study of cytomegalovirus exposure and HLA in healthy donors. Study results and caveats: CMV serostatus was the sole immune exposure information available. Indistinguishability led to the exclusion of some V segments, TRBV6-2 and TRBV6-3 included.

The source of this sequence is a human donor in good health. The V call is TRBV30, the J call TRBJ2-1, with 7 positions matching TRBD2. The sequencing sample was made of PBMCs. CDR3: CAWSVSMGVGEGLNEQFF. CDR3 sequence (DNA): TGTGCCTGGAGTGTATCGATGGGCGTGGGGGAGGGCCTCAATGAGCAGTTCTTC.